This entry is about one T cell receptor beta chain. Its specificity is not known. PCR primers comprised 60 Vbeta and 13 Jbeta primers. Clones were read by immunoSEQ multiplex PCR, and TCRdb kept only the in-frame ones, dropping some. Counted here are around 110,000 clones, over 60% occurring once; the ten biggest clones make up about 4.5%. The data derive from a study of cytomegalovirus exposure and HLA in healthy donors. Whole-study findings and limits: It was reported that the classifier diagnosed cytomegalovirus status with high specificity and sensitivity in both the original and validation cohorts.

The source is a young man in good health and CMV-seropositive. The source material was PBMCs.

This chain's CDR3 is CASSQGLEGNEQFF. The CDR3 nucleotides read TGCGCCAGCAGCCAAGGACTAGAGGGCAATGAGCAGTTCTTC. V and J are TRBV4-3 and TRBJ2-1; TRBD2 is a possible D gene (6 bases). Trimming removed 1 base from V and 6 bases from J, with 10 bases in between. The length of the CDR3 is 14 residues. From germline, CDR1 is LGHNA and CDR2 YSLEER.